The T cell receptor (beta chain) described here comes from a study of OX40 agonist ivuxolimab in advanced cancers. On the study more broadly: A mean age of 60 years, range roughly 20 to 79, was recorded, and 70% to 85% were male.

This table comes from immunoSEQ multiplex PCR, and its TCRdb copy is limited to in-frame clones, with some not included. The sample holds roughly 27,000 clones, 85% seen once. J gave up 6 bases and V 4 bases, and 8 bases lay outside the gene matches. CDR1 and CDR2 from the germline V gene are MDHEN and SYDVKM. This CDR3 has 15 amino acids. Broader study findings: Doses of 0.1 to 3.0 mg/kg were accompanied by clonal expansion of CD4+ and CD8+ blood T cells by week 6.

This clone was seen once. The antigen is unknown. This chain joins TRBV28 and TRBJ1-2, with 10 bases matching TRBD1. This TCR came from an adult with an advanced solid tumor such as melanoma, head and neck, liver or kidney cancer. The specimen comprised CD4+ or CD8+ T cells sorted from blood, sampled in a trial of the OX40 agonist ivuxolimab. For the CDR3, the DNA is TGTGCCAGCAGTTCGCCAGGGGGGACAGGGGATGGCTACACCTTC. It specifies CASSSPGGTGDGYTF.